This is a list of T cell receptor beta chains from one sample in a study of cytomegalovirus exposure and HLA in healthy donors. Profiled with immunoSEQ multiplex PCR; TCRdb holds only in-frame clones, not every one. The sample lists roughly 130,000 clones; about three fifths were seen once. The sample taken for sequencing was PBMCs. Receptors were obtained from a male donor in good health and CMV-seronegative. Each CDR3 is given with its conserved first and last residue. Fields, in order: clone size, J gene, D gene, V gene, CDR3 DNA, CDR3 protein. The D gene is left open where the match is weak. Size is omitted from some rows. Given values are once, few, many or a class for expanded clones.

>few|TRBJ2-2|.|TRBV7-5
TGTGTCAGAAGCTTAGCCTTTGTTGGTCGAGCGGGCACCGGGGAGCTGTTTTTT
CVRSLAFVGRAGTGELFF
>.|TRBJ1-1|.|TRBV4-1
TGCGCCAGCAGCCAAGATCAGGGTAGCACTGAAGCTTTCTTT
CASSQDQGSTEAFF
>once|TRBJ1-2|TRBD1|TRBV5-1
TGCGCCAGCAGCTGGACAGGGGGCGGAGACTATGGCTACACCTTC
CASSWTGGGDYGYTF
>.|TRBJ2-1|TRBD2|TRBV2
TGTGCCAGCAGCGACCCGGGACTAGCGGTAGGGCAGTTCTTC
CASSDPGLAVGQFF
>few|TRBJ2-5|.|TRBV5-1
TGCGCCAGCAGCAACCTTCTCCTCAGGGGTACGGAGACCCAGTACTTC
CASSNLLLRGTETQYF
>.|TRBJ2-3|.|TRBV23-1
TGCGCCAGCAGTCAACACTACACAGATACGCAGTATTTT
CASSQHYTDTQYF
>.|TRBJ2-2|.|TRBV12-5
TGTGCTAGTTGGCGGGGCGACACCGGGGAGCTGTTTTTT
CASWRGDTGELFF
>.|TRBJ1-3|.|TRBV7-2
TGTGCCAGCAGCGTTGGACTTCCGAACACCATATATTTT
CASSVGLPNTIYF
>.|TRBJ2-7|.|TRBV11-2
TGTGCCAGCAGCCGGGGACAATCCTACGAGCAGTACTTC
CASSRGQSYEQYF
>.|TRBJ1-4|TRBD1|TRBV28
TGTGCCAGCACCTGGACAGGGATGGGGCCTACTAATGAAAAACTGTTTTTT
CASTWTGMGPTNEKLFF
>few|TRBJ1-1|.|TRBV4-1
TGCGCCAGCAGCTCCAGAGGCTTCGGACAGCTCCATACGATGGTAGCTTTCTTT
CASSSRGFGQLHTMVAFF
>.|TRBJ2-4|.|TRBV18
TGTGCCAGCTCACCCTTGGAGGTTCCCAAAAACATTCAGTACTTC
CASSPLEVPKNIQYF
>.|TRBJ1-6|TRBD1|TRBV5-6
TGTGCCAGCAGCATGCAGGGGGCTCATTATAATTCACCCCCCCACTTT
CASSMQGAHYNSPPHF
>.|TRBJ1-2|.|TRBV7-8
TGTGCCAGCAGCCCACAGGGAAACTATGGCTACACCTTC
CASSPQGNYGYTF
>once|TRBJ2-1|.|TRBV28
TGTGCCAGCATCTCCGGGCCGACAGAAGAGCAGTTCTTC
CASISGPTEEQFF
>few|TRBJ2-2|TRBD1|TRBV5-4
TGTGCCAGCAGCTCAAAGGGGACAGGGGTGACCGGGGAGCTGTTTTTT
CASSSKGTGVTGELFF
>.|TRBJ2-7|.|TRBV4-3
TGCGCCAGCAGCCAAGATGAGCGCGGTAACGAGCAGTACTTC
CASSQDERGNEQYF
>.|TRBJ1-6|TRBD1|TRBV7-2
TGTGCCAGCACCTCTCTCGGGACAGGGTGTTCCCTCCACTTT
CASTSLGTGCSLHF
>.|TRBJ1-2|TRBD1|TRBV6-5
TGTGCCAGCAGGACAGGGTCTAACTATGGCTACACCTTC
CASRTGSNYGYTF
>few|TRBJ1-5|TRBD1|TRBV18
TGTGCCAGCTCACCAACCGGGACAGGGGATCAGCCCCAGCATTTT
CASSPTGTGDQPQHF
>.|TRBJ2-2|.|TRBV30
TGTGCGGAACTAGGAAAAACCGGGGAGCTGTTTTTT
CAELGKTGELFF
>.|TRBJ1-3|.|TRBV28
TGTGCCAGCATAGGGAGTCGGCTCTCTGGAAACACCATATATTTT
CASIGSRLSGNTIYF
>.|TRBJ2-6|TRBD1|TRBV7-6
TGTGCCAGCAGCTTAGGATACAGGGGTACTGGGGCCAACGTCCTGACTTTC
CASSLGYRGTGANVLTF
>.|TRBJ1-1|TRBD1|TRBV11-1
TGTGCCAGCAGCGCATACAGGGGCGGCACTGAAGCTTTCTTT
CASSAYRGGTEAFF
>few|TRBJ1-1|.|TRBV5-8
TGTGCCAGCAGCTCTCGGGGGAGGACTGAAGCTTTCTTT
CASSSRGRTEAFF
>.|TRBJ2-3|.|TRBV16
TGTGCCAGCAGCCAAGTCCCCCTAGCGACAATCCACACAGATACGCAGTATTTT
CASSQVPLATIHTDTQYF
>few|TRBJ2-1|TRBD2|TRBV5-1
TGCGCCAGCAGTTCCAAGGTCCCTAGCGGGGTCTACAATGAGCAGTTCTTC
CASSSKVPSGVYNEQFF
>.|TRBJ2-2|.|TRBV4-1
TGCGCCAGCAGCCAGGGACTCCTCCGGGACACCGGGGAGCTGTTTTTT
CASSQGLLRDTGELFF
>.|TRBJ2-3|.|TRBV5-4
TGTGCCAGCAGCCCGATAACCGGGGGTCCCTCGTGGTATTTT
CASSPITGGPSWYF
>few|TRBJ1-3|TRBD1|TRBV23-1
TGCGCCAGCAAAAGCAGGACAGGTTTCTCTGGAAACACCATATATTTT
CASKSRTGFSGNTIYF
>.|TRBJ2-7|TRBD1|TRBV11-2
TGTGCCAGCAGCTTAGATAGCTGGGCAGGGGGCATGCACGAGCAGTACTTC
CASSLDSWAGGMHEQYF
>.|TRBJ2-1|TRBD1|TRBV5-1
TGCGCCAGCAGCCAGACGACAGGGGGGAATGAGCAGTTCTTC
CASSQTTGGNEQFF
>few|TRBJ1-6|.|TRBV6-1
TGTGCCAGCCCCGAGGGGGGGTCCTATAATTCACCCCTCCACTTT
CASPEGGSYNSPLHF
>.|TRBJ2-4|TRBD1|TRBV19
TGTGCCAGTAATACCGGGACAGGGGCGCTCCTAGCCAAAAACATTCAGTACTTC
CASNTGTGALLAKNIQYF
>.|TRBJ2-2|.|TRBV7-2
TGTGCCAGCAGCCGACAGAACACCGGGGAGCTGTTTTTT
CASSRQNTGELFF
>.|TRBJ1-2|.|TRBV7-9
TGTGCCAGCAGCTTGCTAGATTCTTATAACTATGGCTACACCTTC
CASSLLDSYNYGYTF
>.|TRBJ2-1|.|TRBV5-1
TGCGCCAGCAGCTTGCAGGGGACGAGCTCCTACAATGAGCAGTTCTTC
CASSLQGTSSYNEQFF
>once|TRBJ2-5|TRBD2|TRBV15
TGTGCCACCAGCGTGGGGACTAGCGGGGACCGACGGGAGACCCAGTACTTC
CATSVGTSGDRRETQYF
>.|TRBJ2-1|TRBD1|TRBV20-1
TGCAGTGCTAGCCGACAGGGCTGGCAGTTCTTC
CSASRQGWQFF
>few|TRBJ2-3|.|TRBV6-5
TGTGCCAGCAGTTCTACAGGGGGGGGGCGCACAGATACGCAGTATTTT
CASSSTGGGRTDTQYF
>.|TRBJ1-6|.|TRBV19
TGTGCCAGTAGGGTCACAGTCGATTCACCCCTCCACTTT
CASRVTVDSPLHF
>once|TRBJ2-3|TRBD2|TRBV11-3
TGTGCCAGCAGCCCGCTGGGGCGGGGGGCAGATACGCAGTATTTT
CASSPLGRGADTQYF
>.|TRBJ2-4|.|TRBV28
TGTGCCAGCAGTCCCCGGGGACTGCTCGGGTACATTCAGTACTTC
CASSPRGLLGYIQYF